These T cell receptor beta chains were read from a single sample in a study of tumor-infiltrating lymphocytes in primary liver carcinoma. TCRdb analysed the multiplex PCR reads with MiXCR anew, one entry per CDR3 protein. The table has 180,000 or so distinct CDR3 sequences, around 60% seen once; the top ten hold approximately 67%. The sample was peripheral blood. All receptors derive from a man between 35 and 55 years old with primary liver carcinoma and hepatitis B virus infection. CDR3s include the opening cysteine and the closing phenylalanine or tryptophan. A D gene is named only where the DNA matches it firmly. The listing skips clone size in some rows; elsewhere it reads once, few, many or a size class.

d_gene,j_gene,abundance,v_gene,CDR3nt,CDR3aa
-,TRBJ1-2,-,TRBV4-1,TGCGCCAACAGCCAAGATGTGGGCCCTGGCTACACCTTC,CANSQDVGPGYTF
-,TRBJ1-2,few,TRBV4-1,TGCGCCAGCAGCCAAGAAGTAGCAGGGGAACACTATGGCTACACCTTC,CASSQEVAGEHYGYTF
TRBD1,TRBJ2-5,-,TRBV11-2,TGTGCCAGCAGCTTAAGAATGCCACTGGACAGGTCCCACCAAGAGACCAAGTACTTT,CASSLRMPLDRSHQETKYF
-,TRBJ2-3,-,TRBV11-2,TGTGCCAGCAGCCCCCTTCTGGCAGATACACAGTATTTT,CASSPLLADTQYF
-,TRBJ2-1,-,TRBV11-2,TGTGCCAGTAGCACGACTTTGGGCTCCTACAATGAGCAGTTCTTC,CASSTTLGSYNEQFF
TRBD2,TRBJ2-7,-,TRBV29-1,TGCAGCGGCGTAAAACTAGCGGATTCCAAGGAGCAGTACTTC,CSGVKLADSKEQYF
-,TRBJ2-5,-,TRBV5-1,TGCGCCAGCAGCTCTGATGGATCGAGAGATGAGACCCAGTACTTC,CASSSDGSRDETQYF
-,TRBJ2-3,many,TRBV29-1,TGCAGCGTGACAGGCACAGATACGCAGTATTTT,CSVTGTDTQYF
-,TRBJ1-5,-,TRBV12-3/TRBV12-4,TGTGCCAGCACCCGGGGTTCTCAGCCCCAGCATTTT,CASTRGSQPQHF
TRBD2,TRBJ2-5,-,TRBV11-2,TGTGCAAGCAGCTTAGCCCTCGGACTAGCAAGTTCGGGAGAGACCCAGTACTTC,CASSLALGLASSGETQYF
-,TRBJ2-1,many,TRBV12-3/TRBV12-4,TGTGCCAGCAGTGATCAGGGTGGGACCTACAATGAGCAGTTCTTC,CASSDQGGTYNEQFF
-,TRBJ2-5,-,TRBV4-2,TGTGCCAGCTCTGCGGCTGAGGGAGAGCAAGAGACCCAGTACTTC,CASSAAEGEQETQYF
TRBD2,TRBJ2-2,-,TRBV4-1,TGCGCCAGCAACCTAATGATTAGCGGGAGCCTGGGGGAGCTGTTTTTT,CASNLMISGSLGELFF
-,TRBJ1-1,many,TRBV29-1,TGCAGCGTCGCTAGACCTTCTGGGAACACTGAAGCTTTCTTT,CSVARPSGNTEAFF
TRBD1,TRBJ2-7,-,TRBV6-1,TGTGCCAGCATCGTCAGCCGGGACAGAGTTTTC,CASIVSRDRVF
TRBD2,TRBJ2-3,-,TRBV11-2,TGTGCCTGCAGCGCGACTAGCGGGTTAGATACGGAGTATTTT,CACSATSGLDTEYF
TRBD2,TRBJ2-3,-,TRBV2,TGTGCCAGCAGTTTTAGCGGGATTATAGATACGCAGTATTTT,CASSFSGIIDTQYF
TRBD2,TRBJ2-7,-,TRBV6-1,TGTGCCAGCAGTCGGGGGGGGCTTCCCTACGAGCAGTACTTC,CASSRGGLPYEQYF
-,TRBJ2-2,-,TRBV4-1,TGCGCCAACAGCCAAGACCCCTCCGGGGAGCTGTTTTTT,CANSQDPSGELFF
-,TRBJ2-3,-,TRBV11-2,TGTGCCGGCAGCCCCGACCTCAGCACAGATACGCAGTATTTT,CAGSPDLSTDTQYF
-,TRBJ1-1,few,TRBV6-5,TGTGCCAGCAGTTCCCCACAGGGCATGAACACTGAAGCTTTCTTT,CASSSPQGMNTEAFF
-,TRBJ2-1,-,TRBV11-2,TGTGTCAGCAGCTTAAGCGGGACAGGCAGTGAGCAGTTCTTC,CVSSLSGTGSEQFF
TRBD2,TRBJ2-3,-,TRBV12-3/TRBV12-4,TGTGCCAGCAGTAGACTAGCGGGAGCCCTCACAGATACGCAGTATTTT,CASSRLAGALTDTQYF
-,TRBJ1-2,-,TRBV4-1,TGCGCCAGCAGCCAAGCCGGGATCCGGGGGCCCTATGGCTACACCTTC,CASSQAGIRGPYGYTF
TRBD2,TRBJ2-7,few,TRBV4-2,TGTGCCAGCAGCCAAGCGGGAGGACTAGCGGGAGTCCACGAGCAGTACTTC,CASSQAGGLAGVHEQYF
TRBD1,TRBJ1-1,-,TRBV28,TGTGCCAGCAGTCCTGGGAACAGGGGGAGGAACACTGAAGCTTTCTTT,CASSPGNRGRNTEAFF
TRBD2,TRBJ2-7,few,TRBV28,TGTGCCAGCCGGACACCAGGGAGGGTTTCCGAGCAGTACTTC,CASRTPGRVSEQYF
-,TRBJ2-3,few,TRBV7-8,TGTGCCAGCACCCTCCGAGGGGTAGCGGAGACAGGAGATACGCAGTATTTT,CASTLRGVAETGDTQYF
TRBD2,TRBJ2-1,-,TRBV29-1,TGCAGCGTTGAAGCCCTGGAGAGGCCGGGACTAGTTTATACTCCTCAGTTCTTC,CSVEALERPGLVYTPQFF
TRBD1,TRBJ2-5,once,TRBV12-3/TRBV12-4,TGTGCCAGCAATGTCGGACAGGGGAGAGAGACCCAGTACTTC,CASNVGQGRETQYF
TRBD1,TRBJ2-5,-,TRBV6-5,TGTGCCAGCAGTTTTTCGACAGGGCGTCAAGAGACCCAGTACTTC,CASSFSTGRQETQYF
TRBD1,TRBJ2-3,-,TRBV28,TGTGCCAGCAGTGCGGTCGGGGACAGGGGAACAGATACGCAGTATTTT,CASSAVGDRGTDTQYF
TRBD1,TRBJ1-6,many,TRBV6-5,TGTGCCAGCAGTTACTCCTGGGGACAGTATTCACCCCTCCACTTT,CASSYSWGQYSPLHF
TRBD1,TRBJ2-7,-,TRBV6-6,TGTGCCAGCAGTTTGGGACAGGGGTTCGGCGAGCAGTACTTC,CASSLGQGFGEQYF
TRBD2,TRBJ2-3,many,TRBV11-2,TGTGCCAGCAGCTTAAGTTTCCTAGCGGGATTACTAGATACGCAGTATTTT,CASSLSFLAGLLDTQYF
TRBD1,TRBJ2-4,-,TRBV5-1,TGCGCCAGCAGCTCGGGGACAGAAAACATTCAGTACTTC,CASSSGTENIQYF
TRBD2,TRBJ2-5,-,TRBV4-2,TGTGCCAGCAGCCAAGTGGTAGCGGGAGGCCAAGAGACCCAGTACTTC,CASSQVVAGGQETQYF
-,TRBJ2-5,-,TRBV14,TGTGCCAGCAGCGGGTCATACCCGACGGGGACCCAGTACTTC,CASSGSYPTGTQYF
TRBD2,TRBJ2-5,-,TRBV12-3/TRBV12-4,TGTGCCAGCACTTCAGCGGGAGGGATGAGAGAGACCCAGCACTTC,CASTSAGGMRETQHF
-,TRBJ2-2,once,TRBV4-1,TGCGCCAGCAGCCAGAAGGTCTGGATCGGGGAACTGTTTTTT,CASSQKVWIGELFF
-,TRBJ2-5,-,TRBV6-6,TGTGACAGTAAGATCTGGGGGGAGACCCAGTACTTC,CDSKIWGETQYF
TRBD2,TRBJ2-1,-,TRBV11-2,TGTGCCAGCGGCTTGGATATCGGACTAGACATCTGTGAGCAGTTCTTC,CASGLDIGLDICEQFF
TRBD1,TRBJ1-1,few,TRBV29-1,TGCAGCGTCCTGGGACAGGATATGAACACTGAAGCTTTCTTT,CSVLGQDMNTEAFF
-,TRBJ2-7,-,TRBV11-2,TGTGCCAGCAGTGGGCGATTTGCTTCGGGAGACCCCTATGAGCAGTACTTC,CASSGRFASGDPYEQYF
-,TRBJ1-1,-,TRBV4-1,TGCGCCAGCAGCCGGCCGCAGGGGCTGGGCACTGAAGCTTCCTTT,CASSRPQGLGTEASF
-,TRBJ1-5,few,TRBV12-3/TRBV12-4,TGTGCCAGCAGTTTGCGGCAGATCAATCAGCCCCAGCATTTT,CASSLRQINQPQHF